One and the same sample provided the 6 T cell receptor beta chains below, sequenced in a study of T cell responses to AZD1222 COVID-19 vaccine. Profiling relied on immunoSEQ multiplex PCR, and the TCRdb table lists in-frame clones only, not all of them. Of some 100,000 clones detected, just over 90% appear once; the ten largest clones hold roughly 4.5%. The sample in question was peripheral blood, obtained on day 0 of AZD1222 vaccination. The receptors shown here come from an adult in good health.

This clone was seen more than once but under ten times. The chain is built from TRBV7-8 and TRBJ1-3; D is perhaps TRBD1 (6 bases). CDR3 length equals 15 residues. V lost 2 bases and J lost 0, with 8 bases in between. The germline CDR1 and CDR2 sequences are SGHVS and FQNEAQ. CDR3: CASSLNRDSGNTIYF. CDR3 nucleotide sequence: TGTGCCAGCAGCTTAAACAGGGACTCTGGAAACACCATATATTTT. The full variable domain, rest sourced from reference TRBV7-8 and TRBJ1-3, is GAGVSQSPRYKVAKRGQDVALRCDPISGHVSLFWYQQALGQGPEFLTYFQNEAQLDKSGLPSDRFFAERPEGSVSTLKIQRTQQEDSAVYLCASSLNRDSGNTIYFGEGSWLTVV.

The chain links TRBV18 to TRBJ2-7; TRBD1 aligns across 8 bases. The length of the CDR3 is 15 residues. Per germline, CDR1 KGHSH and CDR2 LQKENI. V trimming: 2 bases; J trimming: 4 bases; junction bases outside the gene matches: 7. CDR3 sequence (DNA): TGTGCCAGCTCACCAAGAGGCAGGGGGCAATACGAGCAGTACTTC. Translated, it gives CASSPRGRGQYEQYF.

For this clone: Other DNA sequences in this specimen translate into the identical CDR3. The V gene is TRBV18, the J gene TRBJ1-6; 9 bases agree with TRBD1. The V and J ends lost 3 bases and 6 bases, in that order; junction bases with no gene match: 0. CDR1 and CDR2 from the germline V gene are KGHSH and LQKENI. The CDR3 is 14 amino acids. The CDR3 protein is CASSPGQGNSPLHF. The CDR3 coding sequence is TGTGCCAGCTCACCGGGACAGGGTAATTCACCCCTCCACTTT.

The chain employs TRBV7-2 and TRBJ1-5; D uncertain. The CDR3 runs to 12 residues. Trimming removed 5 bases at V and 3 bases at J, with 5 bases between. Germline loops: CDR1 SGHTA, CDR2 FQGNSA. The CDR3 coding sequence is TGTGCCAGCAGCCGTGTCAATCAGCCCCAGCATTTT. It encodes CASSRVNQPQHF.

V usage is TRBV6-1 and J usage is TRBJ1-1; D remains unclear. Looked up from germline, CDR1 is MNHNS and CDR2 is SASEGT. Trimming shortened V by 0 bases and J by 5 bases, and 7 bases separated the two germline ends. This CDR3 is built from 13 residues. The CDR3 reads CASSEAWGTEAFF. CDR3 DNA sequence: TGTGCCAGCAGTGAAGCGTGGGGAACTGAAGCTTTCTTT.

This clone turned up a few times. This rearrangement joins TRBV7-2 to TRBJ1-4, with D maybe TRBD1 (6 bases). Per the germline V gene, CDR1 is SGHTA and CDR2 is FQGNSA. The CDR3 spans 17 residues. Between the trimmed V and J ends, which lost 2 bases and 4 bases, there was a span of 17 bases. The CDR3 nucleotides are TGTGCCAGCAGCTTATTAGGAGGGAACAGGGTTAATGAAAAACTGTTTTTT. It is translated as CASSLLGGNRVNEKLFF.